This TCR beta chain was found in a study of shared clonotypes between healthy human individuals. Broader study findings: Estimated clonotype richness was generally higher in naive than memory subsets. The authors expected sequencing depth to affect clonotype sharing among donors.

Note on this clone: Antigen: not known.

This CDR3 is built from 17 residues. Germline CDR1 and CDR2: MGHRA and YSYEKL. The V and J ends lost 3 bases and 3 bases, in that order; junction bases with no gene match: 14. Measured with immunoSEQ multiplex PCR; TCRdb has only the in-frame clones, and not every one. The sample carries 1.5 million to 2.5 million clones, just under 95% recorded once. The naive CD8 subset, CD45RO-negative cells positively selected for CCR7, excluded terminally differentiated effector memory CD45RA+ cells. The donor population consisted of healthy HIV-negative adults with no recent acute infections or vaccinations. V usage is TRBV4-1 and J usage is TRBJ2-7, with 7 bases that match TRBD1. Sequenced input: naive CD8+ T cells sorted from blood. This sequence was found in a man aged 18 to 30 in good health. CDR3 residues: CASSQGQLGFHYYEQYF. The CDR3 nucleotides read TGCGCCAGCAGCCAGGGACAGTTAGGATTCCACTACTACGAGCAGTACTTC.